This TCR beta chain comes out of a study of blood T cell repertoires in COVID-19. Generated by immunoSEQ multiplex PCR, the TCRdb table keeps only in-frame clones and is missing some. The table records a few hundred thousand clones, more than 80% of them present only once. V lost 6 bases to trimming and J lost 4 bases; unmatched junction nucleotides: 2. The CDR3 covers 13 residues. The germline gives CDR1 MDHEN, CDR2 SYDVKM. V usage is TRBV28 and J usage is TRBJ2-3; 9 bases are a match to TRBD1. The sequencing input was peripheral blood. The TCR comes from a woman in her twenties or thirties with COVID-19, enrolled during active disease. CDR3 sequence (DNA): TGTGCCAGCAGAACAGGGGGCGCAGATACGCAGTATTTT. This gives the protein CASRTGGADTQYF.